These T cell receptor beta chains were read from a single sample in a study of cytomegalovirus exposure and HLA in healthy donors. Sequencing was performed with immunoSEQ multiplex PCR; in TCRdb, only in-frame clones are kept and a portion is missing. The repertoire holds approximately 130,000 clones, with roughly 80% as singletons. Material for sequencing was PBMCs. These receptors all stem from a woman between 45 and 60 years old in good health and CMV-seropositive. Both conserved end residues are part of each CDR3. D genes are given only for firm matches. The listing skips clone size in some rows; elsewhere it reads once, few, many or a size class.

J: TRBJ1-1; length: 17; D: TRBD1; size: -; V: TRBV7-8; DNA: TGTGCCAGCAGCCCCCGGGACAGGGGGCGCGGGAACACTGAAGCTTTCTTT; CDR3: CASSPRDRGRGNTEAFF
J: TRBJ2-5; length: 16; D: TRBD1; size: -; V: TRBV4-1; DNA: TGCGCCAGCAGCCAAGGTCGAGCAGGGGGCAAGGAGACCCAGTACTTC; CDR3: CASSQGRAGGKETQYF
J: TRBJ2-1; length: 13; D: TRBD2; size: -; V: TRBV6-5; DNA: TGTGCCAGCAGTGGAACTAGCGAGGCTGAGCAGTTCTTC; CDR3: CASSGTSEAEQFF
J: TRBJ2-5; length: 14; D: TRBD1; size: -; V: TRBV6-1; DNA: TGTGCCAGCAGTGCGGGGACAGGGGAAGAGACCCAGTACTTC; CDR3: CASSAGTGEETQYF
J: TRBJ2-1; length: 20; D: TRBD2; size: -; V: TRBV9; DNA: TGTGCCAGCAGCGTAGGGGGGGGACTAGCGGAAAAGAGCTCCTACAATGAGCAGTTCTTC; CDR3: CASSVGGGLAEKSSYNEQFF
J: TRBJ1-1; length: 15; D: -; size: -; V: TRBV6-5; DNA: TGTGCCAGCAGTTACGGTCCAGGGTTAGGCGCTGAAGCTTTCTTT; CDR3: CASSYGPGLGAEAFF
J: TRBJ2-3; length: 15; D: -; size: once; V: TRBV5-1; DNA: TGCGCCAGCAGCTTGTTAGCCGGACATGCAGATACGCAGTATTTT; CDR3: CASSLLAGHADTQYF
J: TRBJ1-5; length: 13; D: TRBD1; size: -; V: TRBV9; DNA: TGTGCCAGCGGACAGGGAACAAGGCAGCCCCAGCATTTT; CDR3: CASGQGTRQPQHF
J: TRBJ2-7; length: 15; D: TRBD2; size: -; V: TRBV18; DNA: TGTGCCAGCTCACCGGGACTAGCGGGATCTTACGAGCAGTACTTC; CDR3: CASSPGLAGSYEQYF
J: TRBJ2-1; length: 14; D: TRBD1; size: -; V: TRBV7-3; DNA: TGTGCCAGCAGCTTAAACAGGGGAAACAATGAGCAGTTCTTC; CDR3: CASSLNRGNNEQFF
J: TRBJ2-1; length: 17; D: -; size: few; V: TRBV7-2; DNA: TGTGCCAGCAGCTTAACCGACAGCCAGGTCATAAACAATGAGCAGTTCTTC; CDR3: CASSLTDSQVINNEQFF
J: TRBJ1-4; length: 16; D: TRBD1; size: -; V: TRBV18; DNA: TGTGCCAGCTCACCGGGACAGCGATCAACTAATGAAAAACTGTTTTTT; CDR3: CASSPGQRSTNEKLFF
J: TRBJ2-1; length: 16; D: -; size: -; V: TRBV19; DNA: TGTGCCAGTAGTATAGTTCCGACGGGTCGGTACAATGAGCAGTTCTTC; CDR3: CASSIVPTGRYNEQFF
J: TRBJ2-7; length: 11; D: TRBD1; size: -; V: TRBV19; DNA: TGTGCCACCAAGACAGGGTACGAGCAGTACTTC; CDR3: CATKTGYEQYF
J: TRBJ2-7; length: 14; D: -; size: -; V: TRBV21-1; DNA: TGTGCCAGCACCTCAAGGGGCAGCTCCTACGAGCAGTACTTC; CDR3: CASTSRGSSYEQYF
J: TRBJ2-2; length: 14; D: -; size: -; V: TRBV7-7; DNA: TGTGCTAGCAGCCCCCTTAGCCGCCAAGGGGAGCTGTTTTTT; CDR3: CASSPLSRQGELFF
J: TRBJ2-7; length: 15; D: -; size: -; V: TRBV6-5; DNA: TGTGCCAGCAGTCCACCAGGGGATTTAGCCTACGAGCAGTACTTC; CDR3: CASSPPGDLAYEQYF
J: TRBJ2-7; length: 15; D: TRBD1; size: few; V: TRBV27; DNA: TGTGCCAGCAGTTGGGACAGCAGTAACTTATACGAGCAGTACTTC; CDR3: CASSWDSSNLYEQYF
J: TRBJ2-5; length: 15; D: TRBD1; size: -; V: TRBV7-2; DNA: TGTGCCAGCAGCTACAACCGGGACAGGACGGAGACCCAGTACTTC; CDR3: CASSYNRDRTETQYF
J: TRBJ1-1; length: 13; D: -; size: -; V: TRBV6-5; DNA: TGTGCCAGCAGTTCCCCGGGGAGGACTGAAGCTTTCTTT; CDR3: CASSSPGRTEAFF
J: TRBJ1-1; length: 14; D: -; size: -; V: TRBV7-9; DNA: TGTGCCAGCAGCTTAGGTACGGAGGCCACTGAAGCTTTCTTT; CDR3: CASSLGTEATEAFF
J: TRBJ2-2; length: 13; D: -; size: -; V: TRBV29-1; DNA: TGCAGCGTTGTCCTAGGAAACACCGGGGAGCTGTTTTTT; CDR3: CSVVLGNTGELFF
J: TRBJ2-2; length: 19; D: TRBD2; size: -; V: TRBV28; DNA: TGTGCCAGCAGTTACTCCCCGGCTACTAGCGGGAGGGCTAGCGGGGAGCTGTTTTTT; CDR3: CASSYSPATSGRASGELFF
J: TRBJ2-3; length: 16; D: TRBD2; size: -; V: TRBV28; DNA: TGTGCCAGCAGTGTTATTAGCGGGAGCGACACAGATACGCAGTATTTT; CDR3: CASSVISGSDTDTQYF
J: TRBJ2-7; length: 16; D: -; size: -; V: TRBV5-4; DNA: TGTGCCAGCAGCTTGGCCGACGGGGGTGGGGTCTACGAGCAGTACTTC; CDR3: CASSLADGGGVYEQYF
J: TRBJ2-7; length: 16; D: TRBD1; size: -; V: TRBV7-9; DNA: TGTGCCAGCAGCTTAGTCCGGGACAGGGGGCCCCACGAGCAGTACTTC; CDR3: CASSLVRDRGPHEQYF
J: TRBJ1-2; length: 14; D: -; size: -; V: TRBV11-2; DNA: TGTGCCAGCAGCTTATGGACAGATGGGCATGGCTACACCTTC; CDR3: CASSLWTDGHGYTF
J: TRBJ1-1; length: 16; D: -; size: -; V: TRBV28; DNA: TGTGCCAGCAGTTTCGGGGGGGCTGGGGTCGACACTGAAGCTTTCTTT; CDR3: CASSFGGAGVDTEAFF
J: TRBJ2-7; length: 13; D: -; size: -; V: TRBV5-5; DNA: TGTGCCAGCAGCTTGATCCGGGCCTACGAGCAGTACTTC; CDR3: CASSLIRAYEQYF
J: TRBJ2-5; length: 13; D: -; size: -; V: TRBV6-1; DNA: TGTGCCAGCAGGCGAGGGATCCAAGAGACCCAGTACTTC; CDR3: CASRRGIQETQYF
J: TRBJ2-6; length: 17; D: TRBD2; size: -; V: TRBV7-9; DNA: TGTGCCAGCAGCTTGGCGGGGGGGCCGCTAGGGGCCAACGTCCTGACTTTC; CDR3: CASSLAGGPLGANVLTF
J: TRBJ1-6; length: 11; D: -; size: -; V: TRBV30; DNA: TGTGCCTGGACCCTGAATTCACCCCTCCACTTT; CDR3: CAWTLNSPLHF
J: TRBJ1-2; length: 13; D: -; size: -; V: TRBV7-9; DNA: TGTGCCAGCAGCGCCTTAGGGGCTTATGGCTACACCTTC; CDR3: CASSALGAYGYTF
J: TRBJ2-2; length: 16; D: TRBD2; size: -; V: TRBV7-3; DNA: TGTGCCAGCAGCGAAGGCAGCGGGAGAGGGACCGGGGAGCTGTTTTTT; CDR3: CASSEGSGRGTGELFF
J: TRBJ1-1; length: 14; D: TRBD1; size: -; V: TRBV5-5; DNA: TGTGCCAGCAGCTCGGGACAGGGTAGAACTGAAGCTTTCTTT; CDR3: CASSSGQGRTEAFF
J: TRBJ1-1; length: 13; D: -; size: -; V: TRBV18; DNA: TGTGCCAGCTCACCAGGGGCTGACACTGAAGCTTTCTTT; CDR3: CASSPGADTEAFF
J: TRBJ2-1; length: 14; D: TRBD2; size: few; V: TRBV2; DNA: TGTGCCAGCAGACTAGCGGGAAGGCTCGATGAGCAGTTCTTC; CDR3: CASRLAGRLDEQFF
J: TRBJ1-5; length: 12; D: TRBD1; size: -; V: TRBV2; DNA: TGTGCCTCACAGGGGCGCAATCAGCCCCAGCATTTT; CDR3: CASQGRNQPQHF
J: TRBJ1-1; length: 13; D: -; size: -; V: TRBV2; DNA: TGTGCCAGCATTCTGGAGGGTATCGGTGAAGCTTTCTTT; CDR3: CASILEGIGEAFF
J: TRBJ1-2; length: 15; D: -; size: -; V: TRBV7-2; DNA: TGTGCCAGCAGCTACTCATTCCAGGGGTTGTCTGTCTACACCTTC; CDR3: CASSYSFQGLSVYTF
J: TRBJ1-5; length: 16; D: -; size: once; V: TRBV4-2; DNA: TGTGCCAGCAGCTTGGCGACAGGCTATAGCAATCAGCCCCAGCATTTT; CDR3: CASSLATGYSNQPQHF
J: TRBJ2-2; length: 16; D: TRBD2; size: -; V: TRBV5-4; DNA: TGTGCCAGCAGCTCAGTAGCGGGGACGAACACCGGGGAGCTGTTTTTT; CDR3: CASSSVAGTNTGELFF